The 2 T cell receptor beta chains listed next were all sequenced from one sample in a study of blood T cells in healthy people across ages. Using a J-beta primer mix together with a sample-barcoded 5' primer, a second PCR was run for roughly 6 to 11 cycles. TCRdb reprocessed the 5' RACE reads with MiXCR, giving one entry per CDR3 protein. The sample gives some 560,000 distinct CDR3 sequences, about 28% of which show up once; 3% to 4.5% is in the top ten. The sample also formed part of further work on T cells of mothers and their children.

The material sequenced was blood. The origin of the receptors is a boy aged 2 to 9 in good health.

Only a few counts were recorded for this clonotype. V and J are TRBV20-1 and TRBJ2-1; a weak D match, TRBD2 (6 bases). Trimming stripped 0 bases from V and 3 bases from J, with 9 bases between. The CDR3 runs 14 residues. The germline V gene encodes CDR1 DFQATT and CDR2 SNEGSKA (reference sequence). CDR3 sequence: CSARDGRSYNEQFF. As DNA, the CDR3 is TGCAGTGCTAGAGATGGGAGGAGCTACAATGAGCAGTTCTTC.

The chain carries TRBV18 and TRBJ2-2; D is possibly TRBD1 (5 bases). V gave up 1 base and J gave up 0 bases, with 9 bases separating them. Germline assignment: CDR1 KGHSH and CDR2 LQKENI. CDR3 length: 16 residues. The CDR3: CASSPQATANTGELFF. The CDR3, as DNA: TGTGCCAGCTCACCACAGGCGACAGCGAACACCGGGGAGCTGTTTTTT.